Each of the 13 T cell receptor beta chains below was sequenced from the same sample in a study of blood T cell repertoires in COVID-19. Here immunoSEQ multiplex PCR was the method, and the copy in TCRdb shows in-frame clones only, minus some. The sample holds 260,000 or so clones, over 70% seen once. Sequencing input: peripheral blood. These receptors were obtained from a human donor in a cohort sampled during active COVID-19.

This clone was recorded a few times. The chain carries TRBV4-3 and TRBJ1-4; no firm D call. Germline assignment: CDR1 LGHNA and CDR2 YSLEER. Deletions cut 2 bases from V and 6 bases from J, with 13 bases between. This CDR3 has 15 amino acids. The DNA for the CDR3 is TGCGCCAGCAGCCAACTTCAGAACCGGGATGAAAAACTGTTTTTT. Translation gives CASSQLQNRDEKLFF.

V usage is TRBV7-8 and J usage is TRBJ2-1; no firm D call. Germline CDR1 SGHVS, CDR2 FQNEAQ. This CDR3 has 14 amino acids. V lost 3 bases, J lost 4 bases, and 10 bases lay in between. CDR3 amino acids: CASSLSPGYNEQFF. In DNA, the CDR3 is TGTGCCAGCAGCTTGAGTCCCGGGTACAATGAGCAGTTCTTC.

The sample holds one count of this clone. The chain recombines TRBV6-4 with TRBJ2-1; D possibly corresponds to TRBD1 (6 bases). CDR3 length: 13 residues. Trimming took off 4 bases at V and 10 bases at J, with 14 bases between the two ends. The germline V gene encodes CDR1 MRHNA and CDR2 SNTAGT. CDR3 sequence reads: CASSVSPGTEQFF. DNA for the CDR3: TGTGCCAGCAGTGTTTCGCCCGGGACAGAGCAGTTCTTC.

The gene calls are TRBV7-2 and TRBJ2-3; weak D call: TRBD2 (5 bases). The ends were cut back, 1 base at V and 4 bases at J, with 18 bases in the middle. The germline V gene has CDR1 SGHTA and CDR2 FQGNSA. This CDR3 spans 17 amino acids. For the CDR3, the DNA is TGTGCCAGCAGCTTAGTGAGGGCCCGTCCCCGGTCAGATACGCAGTATTTT. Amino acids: CASSLVRARPRSDTQYF.

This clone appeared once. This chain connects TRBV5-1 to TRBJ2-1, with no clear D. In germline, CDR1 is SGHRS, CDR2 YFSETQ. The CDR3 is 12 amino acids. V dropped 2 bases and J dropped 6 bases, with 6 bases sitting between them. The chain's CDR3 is CASSFTTNEQFF. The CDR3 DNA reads TGCGCCAGCAGCTTCACTACCAATGAGCAGTTCTTC. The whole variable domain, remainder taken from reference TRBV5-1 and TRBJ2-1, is KAGVTQTPRYLIKTRGQQVTLSCSPISGHRSVSWYQQTPGQGLQFLFEYFSETQRNKGNFPGRFSGRQFSNSRSEMNVSTLELGDSALYLCASSFTTNEQFFGPGTRLTVL.

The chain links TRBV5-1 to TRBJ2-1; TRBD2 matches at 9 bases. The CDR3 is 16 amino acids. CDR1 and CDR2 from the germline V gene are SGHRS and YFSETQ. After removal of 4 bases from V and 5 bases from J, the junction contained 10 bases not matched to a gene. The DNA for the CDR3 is TGCGCCAGCAGCAACTTAGCGGGAGTCCCCCACAATGAGCAGTTCTTC. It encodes CASSNLAGVPHNEQFF.

The CDR3 spells CASSIPGQRTGELFF. CDR3 DNA sequence: TGTGCCAGTAGTATCCCGGGACAGAGGACCGGGGAGCTGTTTTTT. V usage is TRBV19 and J usage is TRBJ2-2; TRBD1 matches at 7 bases. CDR1 LNHDA and CDR2 SQIVND come from the germline V gene (reference sequence). The ends lost 3 bases at V and 5 bases at J; junction bases unmatched: 6. The CDR3 totals 15 residues.

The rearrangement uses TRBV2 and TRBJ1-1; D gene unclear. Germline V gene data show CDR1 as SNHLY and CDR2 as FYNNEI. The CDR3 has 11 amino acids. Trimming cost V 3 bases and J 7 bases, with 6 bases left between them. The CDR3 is CASSDRYEAFF. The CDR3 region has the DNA TGTGCCAGCAGTGATCGGTATGAAGCTTTCTTT.

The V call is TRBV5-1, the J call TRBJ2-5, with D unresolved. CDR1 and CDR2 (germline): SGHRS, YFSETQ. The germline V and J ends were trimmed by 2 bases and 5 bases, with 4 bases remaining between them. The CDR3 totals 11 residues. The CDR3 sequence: CASSFQETQYF. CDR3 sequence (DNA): TGCGCCAGCAGCTTCCAGGAGACCCAGTACTTC. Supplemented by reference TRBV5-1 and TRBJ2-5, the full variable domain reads KAGVTQTPRYLIKTRGQQVTLSCSPISGHRSVSWYQQTPGQGLQFLFEYFSETQRNKGNFPGRFSGRQFSNSRSEMNVSTLELGDSALYLCASSFQETQYFGPGTRLLVL.

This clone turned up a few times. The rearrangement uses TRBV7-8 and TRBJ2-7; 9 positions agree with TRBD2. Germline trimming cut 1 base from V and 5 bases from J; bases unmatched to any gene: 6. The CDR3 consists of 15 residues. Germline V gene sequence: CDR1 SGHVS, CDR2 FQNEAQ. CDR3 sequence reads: CASSLVAGGPNEQYF. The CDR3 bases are TGTGCCAGCAGCTTAGTGGCGGGAGGGCCCAACGAGCAGTACTTC.

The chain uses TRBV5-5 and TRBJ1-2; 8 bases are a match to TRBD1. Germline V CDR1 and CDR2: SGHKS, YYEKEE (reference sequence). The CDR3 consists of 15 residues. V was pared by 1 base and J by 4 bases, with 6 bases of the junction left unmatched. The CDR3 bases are TGTGCCAGCAGCTTGTGGCAGGGGGCGGGCTATGGCTACACCTTC. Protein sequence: CASSLWQGAGYGYTF.

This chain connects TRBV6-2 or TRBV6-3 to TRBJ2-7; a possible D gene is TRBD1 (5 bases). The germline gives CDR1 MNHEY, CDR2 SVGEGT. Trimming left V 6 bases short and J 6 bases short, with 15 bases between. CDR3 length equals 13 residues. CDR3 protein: CASSDPGHGEQYF. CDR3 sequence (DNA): TGTGCCAGCAGCGACCCAGGGCATGGCGAGCAGTACTTC.

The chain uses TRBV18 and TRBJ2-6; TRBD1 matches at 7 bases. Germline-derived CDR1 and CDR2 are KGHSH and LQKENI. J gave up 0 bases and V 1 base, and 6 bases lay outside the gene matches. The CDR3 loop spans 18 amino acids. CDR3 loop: CASSPQATGSSGANVLTF. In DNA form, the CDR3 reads TGTGCCAGCTCACCACAGGCGACAGGGAGCTCTGGGGCCAACGTCCTGACTTTC.